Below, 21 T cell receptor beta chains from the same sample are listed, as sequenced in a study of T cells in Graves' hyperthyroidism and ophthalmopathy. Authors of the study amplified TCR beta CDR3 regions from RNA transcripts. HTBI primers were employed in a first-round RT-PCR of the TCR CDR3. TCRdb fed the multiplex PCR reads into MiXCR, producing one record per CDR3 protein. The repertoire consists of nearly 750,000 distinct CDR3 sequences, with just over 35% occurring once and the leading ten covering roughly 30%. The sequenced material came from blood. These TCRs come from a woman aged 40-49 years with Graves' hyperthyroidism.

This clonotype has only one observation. The CDR3 DNA reads as TGTGCCAGTAGTCTGAGACAGGGCCTAAGCGGCTACACCTTC. It codes for CASSLRQGLSGYTF. V usage is TRBV19 and J usage is TRBJ1-2; the match to TRBD1 covers 7 bases. The CDR3 spans 14 residues. V was clipped by 5 bases and J by 8 bases; unmatched bases: 11. Germline values: CDR1 LNHDA, CDR2 SQIVND (reference sequence).

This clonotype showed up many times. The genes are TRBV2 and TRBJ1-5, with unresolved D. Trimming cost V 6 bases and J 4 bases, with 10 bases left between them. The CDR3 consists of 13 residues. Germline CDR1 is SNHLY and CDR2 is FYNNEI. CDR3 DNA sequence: TGTGCCAGCAGAGAGGTGAGGAATCAGCCCCAGCATTTT. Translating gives CASREVRNQPQHF.

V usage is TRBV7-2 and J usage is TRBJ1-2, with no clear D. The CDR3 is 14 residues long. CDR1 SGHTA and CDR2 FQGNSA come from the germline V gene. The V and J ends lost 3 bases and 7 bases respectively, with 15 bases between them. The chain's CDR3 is CASSFPLIDSGYTF. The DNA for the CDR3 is TGTGCCAGCAGCTTCCCCCTAATAGACTCTGGCTACACCTTC.

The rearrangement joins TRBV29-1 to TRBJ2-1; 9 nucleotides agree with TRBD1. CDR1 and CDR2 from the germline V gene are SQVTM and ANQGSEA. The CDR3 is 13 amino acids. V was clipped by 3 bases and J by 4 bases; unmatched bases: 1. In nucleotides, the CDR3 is TGCAGCGTTGAGGGGACAGGGTACAATGAGCAGTTCTTC. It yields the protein CSVEGTGYNEQFF.

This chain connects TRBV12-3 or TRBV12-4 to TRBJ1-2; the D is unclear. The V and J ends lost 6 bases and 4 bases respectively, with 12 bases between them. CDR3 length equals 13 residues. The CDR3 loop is CASSTGVSYGYTF. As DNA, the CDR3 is TGTGCCAGCAGCACTGGGGTTTCCTATGGCTACACCTTC.

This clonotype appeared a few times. This CDR3 is CSARGQGVFYAVETQYF. CDR3 bases: TGCAGTGCTAGGGGACAGGGGGTGTTTTACGCTGTAGAGACCCAGTACTTC. The gene calls are TRBV20-1 and TRBJ2-5; 11 positions agree with TRBD1. The CDR3 length is 17 residues. The V segment lost 3 bases and the J segment 4 bases; nucleotides outside the gene matches: 13. Germline loops: CDR1 DFQATT, CDR2 SNEGSKA (reference sequence).

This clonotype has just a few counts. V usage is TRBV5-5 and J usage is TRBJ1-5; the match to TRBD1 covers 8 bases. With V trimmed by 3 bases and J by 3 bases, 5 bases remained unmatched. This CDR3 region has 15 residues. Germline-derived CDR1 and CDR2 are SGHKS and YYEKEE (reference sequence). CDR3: CASSYGTGHNQPQHF. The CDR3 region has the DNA TGTGCCAGCAGCTACGGGACAGGCCACAATCAGCCCCAGCATTTT.

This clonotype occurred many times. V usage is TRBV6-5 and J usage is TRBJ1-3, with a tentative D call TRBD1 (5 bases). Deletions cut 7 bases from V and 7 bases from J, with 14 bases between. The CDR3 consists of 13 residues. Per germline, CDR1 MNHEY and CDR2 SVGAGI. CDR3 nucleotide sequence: TGTGCCAGCAAGTGGGGCCAGGAGAACACCATATATTTT. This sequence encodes CASKWGQENTIYF.

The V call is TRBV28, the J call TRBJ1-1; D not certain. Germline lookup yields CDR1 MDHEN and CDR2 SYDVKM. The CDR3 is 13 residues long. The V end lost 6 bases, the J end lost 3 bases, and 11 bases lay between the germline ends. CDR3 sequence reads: CASRGIVDTEAFF. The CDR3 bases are TGTGCCAGCAGGGGCATTGTCGACACTGAAGCTTTCTTT.

This CDR3 is CASSSTGGLGEQYF. CDR3 nucleotides: TGTGCCAGCAGCTCGACAGGGGGCTTGGGAGAGCAGTACTTC. The chain recombines TRBV7-2 with TRBJ2-7; 10 bases line up with TRBD1. CDR3 size: 14 residues. CDR1 is SGHTA and CDR2 is FQGNSA in the germline V gene. The ends lost 4 bases at V and 7 bases at J; junction bases unmatched: 7.

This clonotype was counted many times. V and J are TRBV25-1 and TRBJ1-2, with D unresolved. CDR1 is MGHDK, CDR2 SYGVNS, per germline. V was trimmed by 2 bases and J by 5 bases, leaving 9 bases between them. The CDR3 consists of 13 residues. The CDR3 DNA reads TGTGCCAGCAGTGAAATGGGTCTTTATGGCTACACCTTC. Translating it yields CASSEMGLYGYTF.

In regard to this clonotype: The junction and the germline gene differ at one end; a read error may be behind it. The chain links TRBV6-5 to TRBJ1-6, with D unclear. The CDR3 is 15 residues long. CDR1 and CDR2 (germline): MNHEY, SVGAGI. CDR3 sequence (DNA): TGTGCCATCAGTTACAATTTGGGGAATAATTCACCCCTCCACTTT. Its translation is CAISYNLGNNSPLHF.

The CDR3 DNA is TGTGCCAGTAGTACCACGGGACAGAGTAACTATGGCTACACCTTC. It codes for CASSTTGQSNYGYTF. The chain uses TRBV19 and TRBJ1-2; 7 positions match TRBD1. The CDR3 sequence is 15 residues long. Germline V gives CDR1 LNHDA, CDR2 SQIVND (reference sequence). The V segment lost 4 bases and the J segment 1 base; nucleotides outside the gene matches: 6.

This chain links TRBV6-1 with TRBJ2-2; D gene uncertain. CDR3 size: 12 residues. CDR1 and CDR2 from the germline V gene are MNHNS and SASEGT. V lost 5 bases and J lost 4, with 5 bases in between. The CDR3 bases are TGTGCCAGCAGTCCCTCCACCGGGGAGCTGTTTTTT. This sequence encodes CASSPSTGELFF.

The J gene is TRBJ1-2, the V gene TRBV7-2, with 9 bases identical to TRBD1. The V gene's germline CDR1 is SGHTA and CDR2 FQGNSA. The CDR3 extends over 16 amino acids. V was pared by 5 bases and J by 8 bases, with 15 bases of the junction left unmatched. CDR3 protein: CASSKGDRVNVKGYTF. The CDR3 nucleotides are TGTGCCAGCAGCAAGGGGGACAGGGTCAATGTTAAGGGCTACACCTTC.

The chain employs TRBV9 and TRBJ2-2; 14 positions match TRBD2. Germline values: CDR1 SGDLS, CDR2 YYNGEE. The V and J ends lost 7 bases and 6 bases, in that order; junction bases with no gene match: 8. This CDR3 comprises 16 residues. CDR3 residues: CASCRGLAGEAGELFF. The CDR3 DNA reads TGTGCCAGCTGCCGGGGACTAGCGGGAGAAGCCGGGGAGCTGTTTTTT. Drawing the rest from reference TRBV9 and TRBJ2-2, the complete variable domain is DSGVTQTPKHLITATGQRVTLRCSPRSGDLSVYWYQQSLDQGLQFLIQYYNGEERAKGNILERFSAQQFPDLHSELNLSSLELGDSALYFCASCRGLAGEAGELFFGEGSRLTVL.

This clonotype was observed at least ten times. CDR3 sequence (DNA): TGCAGCGTTGAAAGCGGGCCCCTCGGGGGGCAGTACTTC. It translates to CSVESGPLGGQYF. This sequence joins TRBV29-1 and TRBJ2-7; weak D call: TRBD2 (6 bases). Germline V lookup: CDR1 SQVTM, CDR2 ANQGSEA. V lost 2 bases, J lost 9 bases, and 17 bases lay in between. CDR3 length equals 13 residues.

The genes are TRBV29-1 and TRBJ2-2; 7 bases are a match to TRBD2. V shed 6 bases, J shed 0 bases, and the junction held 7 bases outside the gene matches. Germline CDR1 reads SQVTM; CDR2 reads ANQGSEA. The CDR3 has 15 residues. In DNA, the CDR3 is TGCAGCGTAAAAGCTCGGGGGGCGAACACCGGGGAGCTGTTTTTT. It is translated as CSVKARGANTGELFF.

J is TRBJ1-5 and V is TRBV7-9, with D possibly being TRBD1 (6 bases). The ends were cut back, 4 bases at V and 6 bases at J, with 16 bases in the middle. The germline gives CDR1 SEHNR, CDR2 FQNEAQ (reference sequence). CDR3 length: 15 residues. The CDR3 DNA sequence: TGTGCCAGCAGCTCGAAAACAGGGAACGGTCAGCCCCAGCATTTT. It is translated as CASSSKTGNGQPQHF.

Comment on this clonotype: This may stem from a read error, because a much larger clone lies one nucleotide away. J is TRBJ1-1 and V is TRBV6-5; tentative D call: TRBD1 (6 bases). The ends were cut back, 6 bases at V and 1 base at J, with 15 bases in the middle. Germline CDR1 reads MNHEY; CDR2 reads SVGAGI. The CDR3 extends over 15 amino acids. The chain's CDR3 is CASRGHLGGNTEAFF. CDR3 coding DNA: TGTGCCAGCAGAGGACACTTAGGGGGGAACACTGAAGCTTTCTTT.

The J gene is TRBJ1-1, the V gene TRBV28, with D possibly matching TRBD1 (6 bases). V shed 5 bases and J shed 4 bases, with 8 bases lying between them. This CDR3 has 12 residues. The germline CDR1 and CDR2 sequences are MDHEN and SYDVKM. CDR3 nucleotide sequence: TGTGCCAGCAGTAAACAGGGCACTGAAGCTTTCTTT. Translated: CASSKQGTEAFF.